The rows below give T cell receptor beta chains drawn from one sample of a study of T cells in Graves' hyperthyroidism and ophthalmopathy. TCRdb reprocessed the multiplex PCR reads via MiXCR and lists one record per CDR3 protein. The data contain about 560,000 distinct CDR3 sequences, approximately 15% of them singletons. Source material: blood. The receptors derive from a woman between 18 and 29 years old with Graves' hyperthyroidism. CDR3s include the opening cysteine and the closing phenylalanine or tryptophan. A D gene is named only where the DNA matches it firmly. The size entry is marked missing in some rows and otherwise reads once, few, many or a size class.

TRBJ1-4 | TRBV28 | few | NA | CASTTRNGAIEKLFF | TGTGCCAGCACCACCCGAAATGGGGCAATTGAAAAACTGTTTTTT
TRBJ2-3 | TRBV12-3/TRBV12-4 | NA | TRBD1 | CASSFYRDRGTDTQYF | TGTGCCAGCAGTTTTTACCGGGACAGGGGGACAGATACGCAGTATTTT
TRBJ2-1 | TRBV7-2 | NA | NA | CASSLNGQGAYNEQFF | TGTGCCAGCAGCCTAAATGGGCAGGGAGCCTACAATGAGCAGTTCTTC
TRBJ1-2 | TRBV27 | many | NA | CATLKLDGNYGYTF | TGTGCCACCCTAAAACTTGACGGCAACTATGGCTACACCTTC
TRBJ2-1 | TRBV19 | few | TRBD2 | CASTSLAGVGSEQFF | TGTGCCAGTACCTCCCTAGCGGGGGTGGGTAGTGAGCAGTTCTTC
TRBJ1-1 | TRBV7-2 | many | NA | CASSLNLQKSTEAFF | TGTGCCAGCAGCTTAAACCTCCAGAAAAGCACTGAAGCTTTCTTT
TRBJ2-3 | TRBV28 | many | NA | CASRRRGSKPDTQYF | TGTGCCAGCAGGAGGAGGGGGTCTAAGCCAGATACGCAGTATTTT
TRBJ2-4 | TRBV12-3/TRBV12-4 | NA | TRBD2 | CASSGAGGRDIQYF | TGTGCCAGCAGTGGAGCGGGGGGCCGGGACATTCAGTACTTC
TRBJ1-4 | TRBV28 | many | NA | CASSLGKLKEKLFF | TGTGCCAGCAGTTTAGGGAAGCTGAAGGAAAAACTGTTTTTT
TRBJ1-6 | TRBV7-8 | few | NA | CASSYPGPSNSPLHF | TGTGCCAGCAGCTATCCGGGACCGTCAAATTCACCCCTCCACTTT
TRBJ1-1 | TRBV9 | NA | NA | CASSTSPGEAFF | TGTGCCAGCAGCACCTCCCCGGGTGAAGCTTTCTTT
TRBJ1-2 | TRBV3-1 | many | NA | CASSQTEIYYGYTF | TGTGCCAGCAGCCAGACAGAAATCTACTATGGCTACACCTTC
TRBJ2-1 | TRBV14 | few | TRBD1 | CASSRRGQAAYNEQFF | TGTGCCAGCAGCCGCAGGGGGCAGGCGGCCTACAATGAGCAGTTCTTC
TRBJ2-7 | TRBV9 | few | NA | CASSVSKSVRRTYEQYF | TGTGCCAGCAGCGTCTCAAAATCTGTGCGGAGAACCTACGAGCAGTACTTC
TRBJ1-1 | TRBV6-1 | many | TRBD1 | CASRRTGRNTEAFF | TGTGCCAGCAGAAGGACAGGGAGGAACACTGAAGCTTTCTTT
TRBJ2-7 | TRBV5-1 | many | NA | CASSLAEAAEQYF | TGCGCCAGCAGCTTGGCCGAGGCAGCCGAGCAGTACTTC
TRBJ2-5 | TRBV20-1 | NA | TRBD2 | CSASSASGRETQYF | TGCAGTGCTAGCAGTGCTAGCGGGCGGGAGACCCAGTACTTC
TRBJ2-7 | TRBV20-1 | many | TRBD1 | CSAPRQGAHEQYF | TGCAGTGCGCCACGACAGGGGGCCCACGAGCAGTACTTC
TRBJ2-2 | TRBV24-1 | few | TRBD1 | CATSTGDRDNTGELFF | TGTGCCACCAGTACGGGGGACAGGGACAACACCGGGGAGCTGTTTTTT
TRBJ2-2 | TRBV15 | few | NA | CATSREGGSTGELFF | TGTGCCACCAGCAGAGAAGGAGGGAGCACCGGGGAGCTGTTTTTT
TRBJ1-6 | TRBV3-1 | NA | NA | CASSQEGGSPLHF | TGTGCCAGCAGCCAAGAAGGGGGGTCACCCCTCCACTTT
TRBJ2-5 | TRBV5-1 | many | NA | CASSLGSNQETQYF | TGCGCCAGCAGCTTGGGTTCCAACCAAGAGACCCAGTACTTC